Below, one T cell receptor (beta chain) is given with its context. Using immunoSEQ multiplex PCR, the repertoire was profiled, and TCRdb retains in-frame clones only, with some absent. Altogether approximately 470,000 clones are present, 87% being singletons, with the ten largest covering roughly 0.72%. This entry is derived from a study of blood T cell repertoires in COVID-19. The CDR3 loop spans 14 amino acids. Germline V CDR1 and CDR2: MNHEY, SVGAGI. Trimming at V came to 5 bases and at J to 4 bases, leaving 6 bases not matched to a gene. This sequence was found in a woman aged 18-29 years who had recovered from COVID-19. V and J are TRBV6-5 and TRBJ1-1; 8 positions agree with TRBD1. Sequenced input: PBMCs or T cells enriched from blood (not recorded which). CDR3 nucleotides: TGTGCCAGCAGTCATTCAGGGGGCGTCACTGAAGCTTTCTTT. Translation: CASSHSGGVTEAFF.